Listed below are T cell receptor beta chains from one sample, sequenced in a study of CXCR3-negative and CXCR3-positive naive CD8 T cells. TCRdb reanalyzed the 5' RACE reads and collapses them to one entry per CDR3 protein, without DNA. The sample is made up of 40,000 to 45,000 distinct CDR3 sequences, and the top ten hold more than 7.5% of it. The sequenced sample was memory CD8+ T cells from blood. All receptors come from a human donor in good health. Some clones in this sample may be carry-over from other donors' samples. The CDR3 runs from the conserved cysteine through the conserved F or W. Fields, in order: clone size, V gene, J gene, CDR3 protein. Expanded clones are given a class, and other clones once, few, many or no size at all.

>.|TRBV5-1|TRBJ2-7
CASSLLGSNLYEQYF
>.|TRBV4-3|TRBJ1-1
CASSQDPAVNTEAFF
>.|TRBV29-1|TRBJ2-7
CSVEDRVSSYEQYF
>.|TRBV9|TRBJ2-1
CASGTGGSHYLNEQFF
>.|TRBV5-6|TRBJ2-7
CASSLAGGTYEQYF
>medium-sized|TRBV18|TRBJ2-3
CASSPPGPSRASTDTQYF
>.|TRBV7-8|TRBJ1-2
CASSYSGTGGAGGYTF
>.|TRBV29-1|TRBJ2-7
CSVDGQGETYEQYF
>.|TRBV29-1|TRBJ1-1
CSVQPRDKIYEAFF
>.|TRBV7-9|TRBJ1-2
CASSFSLKDNIADGYTF
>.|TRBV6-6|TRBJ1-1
CASSYRDSNTEAFF
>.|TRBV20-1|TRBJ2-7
CSARALGSGTWGEQYF
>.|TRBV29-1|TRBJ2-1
CSVASVPYNEQFF
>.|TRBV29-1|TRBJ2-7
CSVRATNSYEQYF
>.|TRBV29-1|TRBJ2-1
CSVEYDVSYNEQFF
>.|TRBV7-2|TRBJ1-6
CASSLGVGQGNSPLHF
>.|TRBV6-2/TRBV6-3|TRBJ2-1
CASLVDSYNEQFF
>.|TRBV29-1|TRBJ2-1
CSVEGRGIYNEQFF
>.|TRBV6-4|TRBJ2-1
CASSPHHRGGNEQFF
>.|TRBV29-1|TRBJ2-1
CSVSTGDYNEQFF
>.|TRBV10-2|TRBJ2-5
CASTGYQETQYF
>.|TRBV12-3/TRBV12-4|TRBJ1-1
CAGAGASTEAFF
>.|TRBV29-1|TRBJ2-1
CSATTTGHSYNEQFF
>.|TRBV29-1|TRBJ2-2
CSVDHNTGELFF
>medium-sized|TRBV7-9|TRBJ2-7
CASSEIGNEQYF
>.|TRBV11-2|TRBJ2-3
CASSFEGRGTDTQYF
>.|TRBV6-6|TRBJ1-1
CASSYPVGGGRDTEAFF
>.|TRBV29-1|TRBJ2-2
CSVVWANTGELFF
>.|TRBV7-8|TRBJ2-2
CASSLFEVLDGELFF
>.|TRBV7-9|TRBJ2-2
CASPTALTGELFF
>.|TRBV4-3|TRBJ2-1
CASSQGEGRYNEQFF
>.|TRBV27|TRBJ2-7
CASSSFGPSSEQYF
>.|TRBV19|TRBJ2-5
CASSIDTGGETQYF
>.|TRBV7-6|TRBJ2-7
CASSLDPGSEQYF
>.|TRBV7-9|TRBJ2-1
CASSLRGTLHPFF
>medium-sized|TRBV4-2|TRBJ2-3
CASSQDLAGGTDTQYF
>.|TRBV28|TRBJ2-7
CASEDSVLYEQYF
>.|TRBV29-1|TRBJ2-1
CSGTGPYNEQFF
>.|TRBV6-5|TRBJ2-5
CASTLPDRGGGETQYF
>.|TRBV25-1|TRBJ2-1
CASSDGTGFPFYNEQFF
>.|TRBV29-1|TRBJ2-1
CSVERPVEQFF
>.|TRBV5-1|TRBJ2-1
CASSGSRDRGGSSYNEQFF
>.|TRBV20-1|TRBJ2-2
CSARDIRGQTGELFF
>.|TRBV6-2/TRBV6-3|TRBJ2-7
CASRPDRGSYEQYF
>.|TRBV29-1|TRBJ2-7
CSVAVAGVAYEQYF
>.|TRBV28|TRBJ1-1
CASRDNRGAFF
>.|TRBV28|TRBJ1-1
CASSLSLNREDEAFF
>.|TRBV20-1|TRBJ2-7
CSANRLLQGFVYEQYF